This entry features one T cell receptor (beta chain) sequence. Individuals aged about 18 to 89 years were recruited from about two dozen US areas. Participants reported their clinical history, and cohort assignment relied on those reports. In the authors' workflow: Nucleated cell number was recorded as an estimate derived from reference gene primer amplification. This table comes from immunoSEQ multiplex PCR, and its TCRdb copy is limited to in-frame clones, with some not included. V, J and clone size reflect that table, while D and trimming were determined from the DNA. This table has 200,000 to 300,000 clones, 65% to 90% appearing once. Between the trimmed V and J ends, which lost 5 bases and 1 base, there was a span of 11 bases. CDR1 and CDR2 from the germline V gene are SGHTA and FQGNSA. This CDR3 contains 14 residues. This record comes from a study of blood T cell repertoires in COVID-19. Study as a whole: From T cells, B-cell-depleted T cells, or PBMCs came the material, which was cDNA or gDNA.

The receptor's source is a woman aged 45 to 65 with acute COVID-19. Sequenced input: PBMCs or T cells enriched from blood (not recorded which). The rearrangement uses TRBV7-2 and TRBJ1-2; a possible D gene is TRBD1 (6 bases). CDR3 sequence: CASSNTGINYGYTF. In DNA, the CDR3 is TGTGCCAGCAGCAACACAGGGATTAACTATGGCTACACCTTC.